This T cell receptor (beta chain) was sequenced during a study of T cell repertoires in cytomegalovirus infection. Study at large: HLA-B-restricted CMV epitopes that are well studied were used alongside recently identified HLA-C-restricted ones.

V dropped 4 bases and J dropped 4 bases, with 14 bases sitting between them. The CDR3 contains 14 residues. From germline, CDR1 is LGHDT and CDR2 YNNKEL (reference sequence). MiXCR, applied by TCRdb to the reads, yields one record per CDR3 protein. The sample shows about 920,000 distinct CDR3 sequences, about 33% of them seen only once. Study conclusions and caveats: Summed public TCR beta family frequency identified CMV carriers bearing the relevant HLA. In two of eight donors, the top clonotype was HLA-C-restricted CMV-specific.

In the case of this clonotype: Its antigen is still unknown.

This TCR came from a human donor in good health (CMV status not recorded). Some clones in this sample may be carry-over from other donors' samples. This chain joins TRBV3-1 and TRBJ2-7; D is unclear. The material was cultured CD8+ T cells from PBMCs, obtained from culture after CMV antigen stimulation. The CDR3 region has the DNA TGTGCCAGCAGCCGACCGTCCCTAGGTTACGAGCAGTACTTC. Protein: CASSRPSLGYEQYF.